Below are 4 T cell receptor beta chains sequenced from a single sample in a study of metastatic and nonmetastatic thyroid tumors. Ahead of thyroid surgery, no patient had received treatment of any kind. Using MiXCR, TCRdb reanalyzed the PCR reads. The sample includes some 4,300 clones, approximately 22% of them seen just once. The sequencing sample was made of tumor tissue. These receptor sequences come from a male donor with papillary thyroid cancer or a benign thyroid nodule (not recorded which). Some clones in this sample may be carry-over from other donors' samples.

The V gene is TRBV6-1, the J gene TRBJ2-5; weak D call: TRBD2 (6 bases). CDR1 and CDR2 from the germline V gene are MNHNS and SASEGT. This CDR3 spans 15 amino acids. The V gene lost 6 bases and the J gene lost 5 bases, with 19 bases spanning the gap. This CDR3 reads CASSENRRSGETQYF. The CDR3 DNA reads TGTGCCAGCAGCGAAAATAGAAGGAGCGGGGAGACCCAGTACTTC.

For this clone: With a much larger clone just one base away, this may be a read error. This chain joins TRBV7-3 and TRBJ2-5; D possibly corresponds to TRBD1 (5 bases). V was clipped by 4 bases and J by 5 bases, with 14 bases between them. This CDR3 has 14 residues. Looked up from germline, CDR1 is SGHTA and CDR2 is FQGTGA. In nucleotides, the CDR3 is TGTGCCAGCAGCTCTGGGGTCAGGGCGGAGACCCAGTACTTC. This translates into CASSSGVRAETQYF.

Ten or more counts support this clone. Mismatch with germline at one junction end may stem from a read error. J is TRBJ2-7 and V is TRBV28, with D perhaps TRBD1 or TRBD2 (5 bases each). This CDR3 has 17 residues. Germline V gene sequence: CDR1 MDHEN, CDR2 SYDVKM. In nucleotides, the CDR3 is TGTGCCAGCAGCTTATCCCTGAGGGACGTAAGCTCCTACGAGCAGTACTTC. This encodes CASSLSLRDVSSYEQYF. Supplemented by reference TRBV28 and TRBJ2-7, the full variable domain reads DVKVTQSSRYLVKRTGEKVFLECVQDMDHENMFWYRQDPGLGLRLIYFSYDVKMKEKGDIPEGYSVSREKKERFSLILESASTNQTSMYLCASSLSLRDVSSYEQYFGPGTRLTVT.

This clone is classed as medium-sized. V is TRBV6-1 and J is TRBJ2-7; the D gene is possibly TRBD1 (6 bases). The CDR3 covers 15 residues. CDR1 and CDR2 (germline): MNHNS, SASEGT. V dropped 6 bases and J dropped 0 bases, with 15 bases sitting between them. CDR3 in DNA: TGTGCCAGCAGGCTAAGACAGGACCCCTCCTACGAGCAGTACTTC. The encoded protein is CASRLRQDPSYEQYF.